These T cell receptor beta chains were read from a single sample in a study of T cell repertoires in cytomegalovirus infection. Each CDR3 protein gets one entry after TCRdb re-called the reads with MiXCR. The table includes some 97,000 distinct CDR3 sequences, 20% to 30% detected once. Sequenced: CD8+ T cells from PBMCs. These receptors came from a human donor in good health (CMV status not recorded). Some clones in this sample may be carry-over from other donors' samples. Each CDR3 is given with its conserved first and last residue. The order of the fields is clone size, V gene, CDR3 protein. Clone size appears in some rows only: once, few, many, or a class for an expanded clone.

clone size: -; V gene: TRBV11-2; CDR3 protein: CASSLGQGLTGELFF
clone size: -; V gene: TRBV7-9; CDR3 protein: CASSPRDRGRGYTF
clone size: once; V gene: TRBV11-3; CDR3 protein: CASSVQDTQYF
clone size: many; V gene: TRBV7-8; CDR3 protein: CASSLWGADTQYF
clone size: many; V gene: TRBV7-3; CDR3 protein: CASSSGQGLLGAQFF
clone size: few; V gene: TRBV12-3/TRBV12-4; CDR3 protein: CASSLVQNTGELFF
clone size: -; V gene: TRBV28; CDR3 protein: CASSPPEGGAYEQYF
clone size: many; V gene: TRBV5-6; CDR3 protein: CASRPTGSPYEQYF
clone size: -; V gene: TRBV5-4; CDR3 protein: CVSSLHQGLGSQETQYF
clone size: many; V gene: TRBV6-1; CDR3 protein: CASSSGRSYGYTF